This T cell receptor beta chain was identified during a study of CD8 T cells in ankylosing spondylitis. Study-level findings and limits: The disease-linked clones had a CD8+ phenotype and low blood frequencies. Ankylosing spondylitis blood appeared to carry a characteristic TCR beta motif of several highly homologous variants.

TCRdb re-analysed the 5' RACE reads in MiXCR, keeping a single row per CDR3 protein. The sample has 100,000 to 150,000 distinct CDR3 sequences, roughly 13% seen once. This clonotype was counted many times. Its antigen is not identified. The CDR3 runs to 18 residues. Trimming stripped 3 bases from V and 2 bases from J, with 21 bases between. Germline V gene data show CDR1 as ENHRY and CDR2 as SYGVKD. The chain has TRBV10-3 and TRBJ2-3; D unclear. The source is a female donor with ankylosing spondylitis or in good health (not recorded which). Material: blood, either unsorted or a sorted T cell fraction (not recorded which). The DNA of the CDR3 is TGTGCCATCAGTGACCCACATCAAGCCAGGCAGGACACAGATACGCAGTATTTT. This sequence encodes CAISDPHQARQDTDTQYF.